These 6 T cell receptor beta chains were sequenced from one sample in a study of T cells in Graves' hyperthyroidism and ophthalmopathy. From RNA transcripts, TCR beta CDR3 regions were amplified. TCR CDR3 underwent first-round RT-PCR with the HTBI primer set. A single record per CDR3 protein comes from TCRdb applying MiXCR to the multiplex PCR reads. Here the sample spans some 650,000 distinct CDR3 sequences, approximately 15% being singletons. Sequenced material: blood. These receptors originate from a middle-aged woman with Graves' ophthalmopathy.

The J gene is TRBJ1-6, the V gene TRBV9; D is undetermined. CDR1 and CDR2 from the germline V gene are SGDLS and YYNGEE. Trimming pared 4 bases from V and 0 bases from J, leaving 8 bases between. This CDR3 has 15 amino acids. This CDR3 reads CASSQSSSYNSPLHF. CDR3 nucleotide sequence: TGTGCCAGCAGCCAGAGTAGCTCCTATAATTCACCCCTCCACTTT.

This clonotype was seen many times. The chain is built from TRBV20-1 and TRBJ2-3, with a tentative D call TRBD2 (6 bases). The CDR3 runs 17 residues. Germline values: CDR1 DFQATT, CDR2 SNEGSKA (reference sequence). The V end was cut by 4 bases, the J end by 1 base, with 21 bases between. The CDR3 DNA is TGCAGTGCTAACCCGACGGGCGGGGAGGTTGGCACAGATACGCAGTATTTT. Its translation is CSANPTGGEVGTDTQYF.

This clonotype was seen repeatedly, ten times or more. V gene TRBV9 combines with J gene TRBJ2-3; TRBD1 matches at 8 bases. The V and J ends lost 2 bases and 3 bases, in that order; junction bases with no gene match: 8. From germline, CDR1 is SGDLS and CDR2 YYNGEE. This CDR3 contains 16 residues. The CDR3 loop is CASSVRTGFLTDTQYF. CDR3 DNA: TGTGCCAGCAGCGTCCGGACAGGGTTCCTGACAGATACGCAGTATTTT.

As for this clonotype: A read error may be the cause here, since a much bigger clone is one base away. This chain connects TRBV2 to TRBJ2-4; TRBD2 matches at 13 bases. The CDR3 covers 16 residues. Looked up from germline, CDR1 is SNHLY and CDR2 is FYNNEI. The CDR3 sequence: CTSSPLAGGRGNIQYF. DNA for the CDR3: TGTACCAGCAGTCCACTAGCGGGGGGGCGCGGAAACATTCAGTACTTC.

The V call is TRBV6-2 or TRBV6-3, the J call TRBJ2-4; tentatively, D is TRBD1 (6 bases). V dropped 2 bases and J dropped 0 bases, with 14 bases sitting between them. Germline V gene lookup returns CDR1 MNHEY and CDR2 SVGEGT. This CDR3 contains 17 residues. CDR3: CASSYTGRGRAKNIQYF. In DNA form, the CDR3 reads TGTGCCAGCAGTTACACAGGGCGAGGGAGAGCCAAAAACATTCAGTACTTC.

This clonotype occurred many times. This sequence joins TRBV28 and TRBJ2-5; D not resolved. Germline V gene lookup returns CDR1 MDHEN and CDR2 SYDVKM. V lost 6 bases and J lost 5, with 13 bases in between. CDR3 length: 13 amino acids. The CDR3 spells CASSSPAEETQYF. CDR3 coding DNA: TGTGCCAGCAGCAGCCCGGCGGAGGAGACCCAGTACTTC.